This TCR beta chain was captured by sequencing in a study of blood T cell repertoires in COVID-19 (dated by TCRdb to 2018 to 2021). For the wider study: Samples covering the acute and convalescent phases of COVID-19 were provided by collaborators in the United States, Italy and Spain. The prospective study material was composed of cDNA or gDNA derived from T cells, B-cell-depleted T cells, or PBMCs. The dataset comprised deeply sampled blood TCRbeta repertoires from subjects exposed to, actively infected with, or recovered from COVID-19. A freely available public database, intended as a resource for researchers studying the immune response to SARS-CoV-2, is where the repertoires were released. Samples were obtained from the ongoing ImmuneRACE study (first 160 participants) and from some 1,300 subjects provided by 6 global collaborators. Sample metadata almost always included a de-identified subject ID, COVID-19 status, age in years and sex. HLA class I and class II types, where available, came from metadata supplied by the sample provider rather than from assay-based typing.

Results the study describes overall, beyond this receptor: The amount of clinical and demographic metadata varied by source and participant and was provided uncurated.

At the junction V is shortened by 5 bases and J by 6 bases; bases outside the gene matches: 11. Reading the germline V gene (reference sequence) gives CDR1 MNHEY and CDR2 SMNVEV. Including the terminal cysteine and phenylalanine, the CDR3 comprises 17 residues. Solely the CDR3 DNA is kept, with 51 bases framed from the first base. A remark on this clone: Which antigen it targets is not known. The record has no base qualities; no much larger clone is one base away.

The immunoSEQ Assay, a bias-controlled multiplex PCR, was used to amplify TCRbeta CDR3 regions from genomic DNA. Regarding the original processing steps: The number of nucleated cells in each sample was estimated from the amplification of reference gene primers within the assay. To quantify the absolute abundance of each unique TCRbeta CDR3 rearrangement, sequence reads were collapsed and filtered. Productive Simpson clonality was computed per sample as the square root of Simpson's diversity index over productive rearrangements. TCRdb obtained this table from immuneACCESS and retained in-frame rearrangements with V and J assigned. These tables miss some clones; where compared with another copy, unresolved V genes account for less than half of the shortfall, and the remainder is unexplained. V and J calls and clone size are as listed in that table; D and trimming were resolved from the DNA. The sample table contains around 150,000 clones; only one count was recorded for over 80% of them. The ten largest clonotypes hold 10% to 15% of the sample.

Enrolling through a virtual design, the prospective study's participants ranged in age from roughly 18 to 95 years and lived across approximately 25 United States geographic areas. To assign participants to cohorts, the prospective study relied on clinical history that participants themselves reported in a screening survey and a study questionnaire. Recovered participants in ImmuneRACE Cohort 3 were defined as having two consecutive negative NP/OP PCR tests, clearance from a healthcare professional, or resolution of symptoms. In the prospective study, mobile phlebotomists collected whole blood, serum and a nasopharyngeal or oropharyngeal swab from each participant. Additional blood draws and questionnaires over an approximately two-month period could optionally be provided by prospective study participants. Before DNA extraction, prospective study blood samples were shipped either frozen or at room temperature.

Sequencing used PBMCs or T cells enriched from blood (not recorded which). Recombination joined TRBV27 with TRBJ2-2; TRBD2 agrees with 11 junctional bases. The source of this sequence is a woman aged 60-70 years who had recovered from COVID-19. The CDR3 protein is CASSPHRLAGKSGELFF. The bases are TGTGCCAGCAGTCCACATCGACTAGCGGGAAAGTCCGGGGAGCTGTTTTTT.